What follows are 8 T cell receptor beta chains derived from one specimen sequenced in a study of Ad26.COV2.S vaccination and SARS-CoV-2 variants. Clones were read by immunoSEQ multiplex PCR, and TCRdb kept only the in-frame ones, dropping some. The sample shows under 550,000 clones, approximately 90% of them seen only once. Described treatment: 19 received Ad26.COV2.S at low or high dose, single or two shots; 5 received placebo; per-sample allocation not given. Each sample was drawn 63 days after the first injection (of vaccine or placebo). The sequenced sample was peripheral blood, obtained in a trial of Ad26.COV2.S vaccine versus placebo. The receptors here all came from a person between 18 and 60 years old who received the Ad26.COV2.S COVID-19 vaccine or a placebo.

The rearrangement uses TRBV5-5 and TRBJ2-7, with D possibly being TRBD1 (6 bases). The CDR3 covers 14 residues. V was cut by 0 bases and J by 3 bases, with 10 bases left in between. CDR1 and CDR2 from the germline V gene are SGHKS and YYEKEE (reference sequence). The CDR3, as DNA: TGTGCCAGCAGCTTGGCACAGGGTATCTACGAGCAGTACTTC. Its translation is CASSLAQGIYEQYF. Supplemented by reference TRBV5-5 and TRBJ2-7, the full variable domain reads DAGVTQSPTHLIKTRGQQVTLRCSPISGHKSVSWYQQVLGQGPQFIFQYYEKEERGRGNFPDRFSARQFPNYSSELNVNALLLGDSALYLCASSLAQGIYEQYFGPGTRLTVT.

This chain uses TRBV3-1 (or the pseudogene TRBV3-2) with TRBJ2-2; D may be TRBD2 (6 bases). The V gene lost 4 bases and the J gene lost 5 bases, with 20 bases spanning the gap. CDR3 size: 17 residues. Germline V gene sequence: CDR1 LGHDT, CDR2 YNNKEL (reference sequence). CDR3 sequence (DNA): TGTGCCAGCAGCCGCAGGCCGGGGGAAATGGGGACCGGGGAGCTGTTTTTT. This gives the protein CASSRRPGEMGTGELFF.

For the CDR3, the DNA is TGCGCCAGCAGCTTACGACTAGCGGGGGGGCTGCCAGATACGCAGTATTTT. It translates to CASSLRLAGGLPDTQYF. The chain links TRBV5-1 to TRBJ2-3, with 14 bases fitting TRBD2. Unmatched junction bases numbered 6, after V lost 2 bases and J lost 4 bases. The CDR3 length is 17 residues. CDR1 and CDR2 from the germline V gene are SGHRS and YFSETQ.

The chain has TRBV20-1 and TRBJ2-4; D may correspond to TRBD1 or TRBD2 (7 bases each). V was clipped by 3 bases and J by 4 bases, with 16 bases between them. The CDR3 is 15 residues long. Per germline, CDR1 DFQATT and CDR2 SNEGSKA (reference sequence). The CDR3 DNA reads TGCAGTGCTAGTCTGGCGCAGGGGGGGAAAAACATTCAGTACTTC. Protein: CSASLAQGGKNIQYF.

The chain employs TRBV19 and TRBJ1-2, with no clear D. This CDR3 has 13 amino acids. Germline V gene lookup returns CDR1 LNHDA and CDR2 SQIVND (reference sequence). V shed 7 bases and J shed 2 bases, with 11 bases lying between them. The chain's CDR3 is CASKDGINYGYTF. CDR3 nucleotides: TGTGCCAGTAAGGACGGGATCAACTATGGCTACACCTTC.

The CDR3 sequence: CASSPGTDSYEQYF. CDR3 DNA: TGTGCCAGCTCTCCTGGGACGGACTCCTACGAGCAGTACTTC. The chain uses TRBV18 and TRBJ2-7; D may be TRBD1 or TRBD2 (5 bases each). Germline CDR1 is KGHSH and CDR2 is LQKENI. V shed 6 bases and J shed 0 bases, with 12 bases lying between them. The CDR3 runs to 14 residues.

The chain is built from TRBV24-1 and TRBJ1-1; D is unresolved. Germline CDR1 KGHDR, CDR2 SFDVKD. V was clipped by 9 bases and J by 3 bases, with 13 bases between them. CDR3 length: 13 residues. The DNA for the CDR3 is TGTGCCACCCCAGGAGGGCGGGACACTGAAGCTTTCTTT. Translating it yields CATPGGRDTEAFF.

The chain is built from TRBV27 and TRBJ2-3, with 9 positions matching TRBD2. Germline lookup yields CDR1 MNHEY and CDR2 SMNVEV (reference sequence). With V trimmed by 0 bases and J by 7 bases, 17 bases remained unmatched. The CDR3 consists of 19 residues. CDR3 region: CASSLSQPWGGGAINTQYF. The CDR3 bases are TGTGCCAGCAGTTTATCCCAACCTTGGGGCGGGGGGGCCATAAATACGCAGTATTTT.